The next 8 T cell receptor beta chains were all read from a single sample in a study of blood T cells in healthy people across ages (dated by TCRdb to between 2015 and 2016). The protocol used for the library was 5' RACE. The instrument was an Illumina HiSeq 2500. A second roughly 6 to 12 cycle PCR used a sample-barcoded 5' primer and a J-beta primer mix. TCRdb reprocessed the public reads (quality trimming at Q25 with fastp, clone calling with MiXCR) and kept in-frame beta chains. Every distinct CDR3 protein forms one entry, paired with its most common genes and DNA. The sample has approximately 790,000 distinct CDR3 sequences on record, about 62% of them singletons. The ten top clones hold around a quarter of the sample. Material: blood. The receptors stem from a man under 40 in good health.

The chain combines TRBV7-8 with TRBJ1-2; tentative D call: TRBD1 (6 bases). Germline assignment: CDR1 SGHVS and CDR2 FQNEAQ. CDR3 length: 14 residues. V lost 2 bases, J lost 8 bases, and 15 bases lay in between. The CDR3 protein is CASSLQQGFGGYTF. DNA of the CDR3: TGTGCCAGCAGCTTACAACAGGGATTCGGCGGCTACACCTTC.

This clonotype was detected many times. V gene TRBV10-3 combines with J gene TRBJ2-7, with 8 bases that match TRBD2. CDR1 is ENHRY, CDR2 SYGVKD, per germline. CDR3 length: 15 amino acids. V lost 10 bases and J lost 2; bases outside the gene matches: 13. The CDR3 DNA reads TGTGCCACCGCTCCTGTAGCGGGGAACACCTACGAGCAGTACTTC. It yields the protein CATAPVAGNTYEQYF.

The DNA of the CDR3 is TGTGCCAGCCCCCATGGTCGTAGACAGATACTATGCCACGAGCAGTACTTC. Translated: CASPHGRRQILCHEQYF. This chain joins TRBV4-2 and TRBJ2-7, with a weak D call TRBD1 (5 bases). CDR3 length equals 17 residues. V lost 8 bases and J lost 5, with 28 bases in between. Germline CDR1 LGHNA, CDR2 YNFKEQ.

The sample holds one count of this clonotype. The J gene is TRBJ1-2, the V gene TRBV6-2 or TRBV6-3; possibly TRBD1 for D (6 bases). Germline-derived CDR1 and CDR2 are MNHEY and SVGEGT. The CDR3 extends over 16 amino acids. The V gene lost 5 bases and the J gene lost 8 bases, with 24 bases spanning the gap. CDR3: CASSAEDSLFFRGYTF. The CDR3 DNA follows: TGTGCCAGCAGTGCCGAGGACAGCCTGTTCTTTCGAGGCTACACCTTC.

The genes are TRBV11-1 and TRBJ2-7, with D maybe TRBD2 (6 bases). Trimming took off 2 bases at V and 3 bases at J, with 14 bases between the two ends. The CDR3 runs 15 residues. CDR1 and CDR2 (germline): SGHAT, FQDESV (reference sequence). This chain's CDR3 is CASSLSLRGSYEQYF. DNA of the CDR3: TGTGCCAGCAGCTTAAGTTTGCGGGGAAGCTACGAGCAGTACTTC.

The gene calls are TRBV9 and TRBJ2-7; the match to TRBD1 covers 8 bases. The junction had 6 bases not matched to a gene; V was cut back by 4 bases and J by 3 bases. Germline assignment: CDR1 SGDLS and CDR2 YYNGEE. CDR3 size: 14 residues. The CDR3 protein is CASSRGGQVYEQYF. CDR3 nucleotides: TGTGCCAGCAGCAGAGGGGGACAGGTCTACGAGCAGTACTTC.

J is TRBJ1-2 and V is TRBV9, with D unresolved. The germline CDR1 and CDR2 sequences are SGDLS and YYNGEE. V was clipped by 1 base and J by 6 bases, with 7 bases between them. There are 12 residues in the CDR3. DNA of the CDR3: TGTGCCAGCAGCGTAAACGAGGATGGCTACACCTTC. This translates into CASSVNEDGYTF.

The chain carries TRBV29-1 and TRBJ1-2; 10 bases line up with TRBD1. V lost 7 bases, J lost 8 bases, and 4 bases stayed unmatched. The CDR3 runs to 11 residues. Germline V gene data show CDR1 as SQVTM and CDR2 as ANQGSEA. DNA for the CDR3: TGCAGCGGCGGACAGGGGGGAGGCTACACCTTC. It encodes CSGGQGGGYTF. The whole variable domain, filled in from reference TRBV29-1 and TRBJ1-2, reads SAVISQKPSRDICQRGTSLTIQCQVDSQVTMMFWYRQQPGQSLTLIATANQGSEATYESGFVIDKFPISRPNLTFSTLTVSNMSPEDSSIYLCSGGQGGGYTFGSGTRLTVV.